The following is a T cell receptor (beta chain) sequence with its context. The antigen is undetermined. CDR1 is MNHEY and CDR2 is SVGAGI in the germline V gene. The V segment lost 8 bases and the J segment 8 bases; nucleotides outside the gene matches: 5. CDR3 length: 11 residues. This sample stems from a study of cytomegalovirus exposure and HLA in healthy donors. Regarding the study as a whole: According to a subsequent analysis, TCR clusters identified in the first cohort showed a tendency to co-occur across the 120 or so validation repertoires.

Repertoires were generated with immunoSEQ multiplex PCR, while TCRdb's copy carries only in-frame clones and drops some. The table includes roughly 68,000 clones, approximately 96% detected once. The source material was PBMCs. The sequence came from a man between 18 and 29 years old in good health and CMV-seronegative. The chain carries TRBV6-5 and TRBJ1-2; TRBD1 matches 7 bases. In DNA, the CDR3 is TGTGCCAGCGGGACAGACAGGGGCTACACCTTC. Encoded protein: CASGTDRGYTF.